The clone carrying this T cell receptor beta chain has at least ten counts. Antigen unknown. Germline loops: CDR1 LNHDA, CDR2 SQIVND (reference sequence). V dropped 6 bases and J dropped 5 bases, with 13 bases sitting between them. The CDR3 consists of 13 residues. The investigators amplified TCR beta CDR3 regions from RNA transcripts. Initially, a first-round RT-PCR of the TCR CDR3 employed the HTBI primer set. TCRdb fed the multiplex PCR reads into MiXCR, producing one record per CDR3 protein. The sample records more than 75,000 distinct CDR3 sequences, around 50% being singletons. These data originate in a study of T cells in Graves' hyperthyroidism and ophthalmopathy. Whole-study findings and limits: By a 13 V-J model, ophthalmopathy was set apart from stable hyperthyroidism.

Patients aged 18 to 65 had newly diagnosed hyperthyroidism that had lasted under 2 months. Clinical symptoms, serum thyroxine and TRAb, thyroid ultrasound and orbital computed tomography were used for the diagnoses. Input material: blood. The chain recombines TRBV19 with TRBJ1-1, with D perhaps TRBD1 (5 bases). The TCR was taken from a woman between 40 and 50 years old with Graves' hyperthyroidism. CDR3 coding DNA: TGTGCCAGTAGACCCCAGGGTGGGACTGAAGCTTTCTTT. Translation: CASRPQGGTEAFF.